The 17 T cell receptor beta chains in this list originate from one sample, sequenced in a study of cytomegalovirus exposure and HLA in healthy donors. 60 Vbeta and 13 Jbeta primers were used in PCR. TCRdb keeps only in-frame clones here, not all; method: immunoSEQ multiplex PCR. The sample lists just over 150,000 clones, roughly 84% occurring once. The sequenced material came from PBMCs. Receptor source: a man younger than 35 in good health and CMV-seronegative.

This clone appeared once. DNA for the CDR3: TGTGCCAGCAGATTTACCGACAGACTCAACACTGAAGCTTTCTTT. As protein: CASRFTDRLNTEAFF. The chain is built from TRBV28 and TRBJ1-1, with D maybe TRBD1 (5 bases). CDR3 size: 15 residues. CDR1 is MDHEN and CDR2 is SYDVKM in the germline V gene. V was cut by 6 bases and J by 2 bases, with 16 bases left in between.

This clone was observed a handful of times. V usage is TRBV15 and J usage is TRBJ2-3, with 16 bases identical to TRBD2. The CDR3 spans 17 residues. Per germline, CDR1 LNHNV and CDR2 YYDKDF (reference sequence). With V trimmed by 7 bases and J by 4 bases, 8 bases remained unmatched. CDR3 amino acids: CATNPGLAGGLSDTQYF. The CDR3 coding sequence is TGTGCCACCAACCCGGGACTAGCGGGGGGGCTGTCAGATACGCAGTATTTT.

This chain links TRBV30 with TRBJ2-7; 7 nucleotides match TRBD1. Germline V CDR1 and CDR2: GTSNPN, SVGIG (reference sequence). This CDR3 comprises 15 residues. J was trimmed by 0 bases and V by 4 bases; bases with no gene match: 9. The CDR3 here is CAWIPGTESSYEQYF. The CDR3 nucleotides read TGTGCCTGGATACCCGGGACAGAGAGCTCCTACGAGCAGTACTTC.

DNA of the CDR3: TGCGCCAGCAGCTTGGAAAGGGACAATGTGTTCACAGATACGCAGTATTTT. Amino acids: CASSLERDNVFTDTQYF. V is TRBV5-1 and J is TRBJ2-3, with D possibly matching TRBD1 (6 bases). Germline values: CDR1 SGHRS, CDR2 YFSETQ. Trimming removed 0 bases at V and 2 bases at J, with 16 bases between. This CDR3 region has 17 residues.

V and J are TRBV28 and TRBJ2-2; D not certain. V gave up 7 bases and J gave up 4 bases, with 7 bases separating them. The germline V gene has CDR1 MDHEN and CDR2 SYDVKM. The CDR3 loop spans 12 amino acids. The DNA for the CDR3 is TGTGCCAGCAAAACTTTCACCGGGGAGCTGTTTTTT. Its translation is CASKTFTGELFF.

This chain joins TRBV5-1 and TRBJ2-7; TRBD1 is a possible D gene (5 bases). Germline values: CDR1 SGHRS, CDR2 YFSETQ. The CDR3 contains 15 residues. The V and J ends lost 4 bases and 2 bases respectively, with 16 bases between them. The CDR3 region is CASSEAFRGTYEQYF. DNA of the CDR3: TGCGCCAGCAGCGAAGCCTTTAGGGGTACCTACGAGCAGTACTTC.

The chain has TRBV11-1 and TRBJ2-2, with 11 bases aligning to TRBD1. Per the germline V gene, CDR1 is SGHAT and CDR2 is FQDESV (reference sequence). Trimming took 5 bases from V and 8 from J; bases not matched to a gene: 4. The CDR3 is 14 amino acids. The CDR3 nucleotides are TGTGCCAGCAGCAGGACAGGGGGCGATGGGGAGCTGTTTTTT. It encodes CASSRTGGDGELFF.

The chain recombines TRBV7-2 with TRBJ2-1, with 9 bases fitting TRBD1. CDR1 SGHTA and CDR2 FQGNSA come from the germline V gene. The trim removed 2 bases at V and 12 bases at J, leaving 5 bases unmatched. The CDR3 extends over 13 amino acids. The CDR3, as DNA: TGTGCCAGCAGCTTAAGCGGGGACAGGGCGCAGTTCTTC. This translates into CASSLSGDRAQFF.

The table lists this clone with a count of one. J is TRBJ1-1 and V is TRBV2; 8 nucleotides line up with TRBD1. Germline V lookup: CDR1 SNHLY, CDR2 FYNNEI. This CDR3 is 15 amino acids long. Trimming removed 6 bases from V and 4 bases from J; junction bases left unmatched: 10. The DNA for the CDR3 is TGTGCCAGCAGGCCCGGGACAGGATGGGCCACTGAAGCTTTCTTT. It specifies CASRPGTGWATEAFF.

The CDR3 coding sequence is TGTGCCAGCAGCGAAGGGCCATCAGGGGCCACCGGGGAGCTGTTTTTT. Its translation: CASSEGPSGATGELFF. The chain carries TRBV6-4 and TRBJ2-2; D is perhaps TRBD1 (6 bases). Trimming stripped 6 bases from V and 4 bases from J, with 18 bases between. The germline gives CDR1 MRHNA, CDR2 SNTAGT. The CDR3 loop spans 16 amino acids.

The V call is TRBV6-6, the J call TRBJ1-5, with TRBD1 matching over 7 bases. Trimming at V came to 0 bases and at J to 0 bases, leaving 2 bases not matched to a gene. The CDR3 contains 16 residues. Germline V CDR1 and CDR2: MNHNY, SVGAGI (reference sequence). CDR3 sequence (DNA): TGTGCCAGCAGTTACTCTGCAGGGGGTAGCAATCAGCCCCAGCATTTT. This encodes CASSYSAGGSNQPQHF.

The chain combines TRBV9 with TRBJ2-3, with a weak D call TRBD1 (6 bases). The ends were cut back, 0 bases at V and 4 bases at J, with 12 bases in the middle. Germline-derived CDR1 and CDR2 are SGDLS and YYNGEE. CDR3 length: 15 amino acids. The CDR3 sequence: CASSVGHRASDTQYF. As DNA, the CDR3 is TGTGCCAGCAGCGTAGGTCACAGGGCGTCAGATACGCAGTATTTT.

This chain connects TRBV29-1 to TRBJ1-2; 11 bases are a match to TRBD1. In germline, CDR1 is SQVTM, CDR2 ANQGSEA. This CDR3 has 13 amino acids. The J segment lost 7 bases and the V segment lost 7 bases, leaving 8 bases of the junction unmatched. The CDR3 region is CSAPGQGVGGYTF. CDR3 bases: TGCAGCGCACCGGGACAGGGGGTTGGTGGCTACACCTTC.

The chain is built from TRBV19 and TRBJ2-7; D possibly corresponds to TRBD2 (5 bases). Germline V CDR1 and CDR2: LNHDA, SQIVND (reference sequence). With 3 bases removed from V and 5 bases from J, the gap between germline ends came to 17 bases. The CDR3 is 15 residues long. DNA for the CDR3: TGTGCCAGTAGTATCCGGCTAGCAAGTTCCCACGAGCAGTACTTC. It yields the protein CASSIRLASSHEQYF.

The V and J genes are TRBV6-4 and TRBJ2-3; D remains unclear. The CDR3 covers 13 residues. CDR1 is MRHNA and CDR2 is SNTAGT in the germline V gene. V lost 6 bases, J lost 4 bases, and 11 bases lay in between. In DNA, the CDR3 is TGTGCCAGCAGCTCAGGCGTCTCAGATACGCAGTATTTT. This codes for CASSSGVSDTQYF.

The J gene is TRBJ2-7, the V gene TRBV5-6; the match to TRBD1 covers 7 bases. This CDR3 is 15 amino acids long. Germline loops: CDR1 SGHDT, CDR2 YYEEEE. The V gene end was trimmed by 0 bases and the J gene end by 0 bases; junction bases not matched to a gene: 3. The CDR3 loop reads CASSLVGQFSYEQYF. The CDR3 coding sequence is TGTGCCAGCAGCTTGGTGGGACAGTTCTCCTACGAGCAGTACTTC.

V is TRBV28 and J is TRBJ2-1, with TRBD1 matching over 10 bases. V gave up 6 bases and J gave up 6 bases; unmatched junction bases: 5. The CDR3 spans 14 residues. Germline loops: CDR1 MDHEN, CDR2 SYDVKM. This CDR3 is CASRGQGEGNEQFF. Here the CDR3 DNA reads TGTGCCAGCAGAGGACAGGGGGAAGGCAATGAGCAGTTCTTC.